Described below is a single T cell receptor beta chain sequence and its context. This CDR3 contains 13 residues. V lost 6 bases to trimming and J lost 10 bases, with 16 bases between them. Seattle researchers signed up patients amid active infection and tracked them longitudinally. The record originates from a study of blood T cell repertoires in COVID-19. Study in general: Samples representing acute and convalescent COVID-19 were sourced from the United States, Italy and Spain. PBMCs, B-cell-depleted T cells, or T cells provided the cDNA or gDNA that made up the material.

Original processing methods: The assay estimated nucleated cells by amplifying reference gene primers. TCRdb keeps only in-frame clones here, not all; method: immunoSEQ multiplex PCR. The V and J calls and clone size were taken over from that table, and D and trimming were inferred from the DNA. Altogether about 170,000 clones are present, roughly 93% being singletons, with the ten largest covering about 4.9%. Sequences were obtained from peripheral blood. The rearrangement uses TRBV12-3 or TRBV12-4 and TRBJ1-5; unclear D gene. The receptor was isolated from a man younger than 35 with COVID-19, enrolled during active disease. CDR3 amino acids: CASSGLFSSPQHF. CDR3 in DNA: TGTGCCAGCAGCGGACTTTTCAGTAGTCCCCAGCATTTT.